This passage covers 27 T cell receptor beta chains from one sample sequenced in a study of metastatic and nonmetastatic thyroid tumors (dated by TCRdb to 2020 to 2022). Library creation used PCR. Sequencing was carried out with an Illumina HiSeq 4000. The public reads were reprocessed in TCRdb via fastp at Q25 and MiXCR, keeping in-frame beta chains. The sample profile shows roughly 4,000 clones; 35% of them were found once. The top ten clones comprise approximately 30% of the sample. None of the patients had been given any treatment before thyroid surgery. The sequenced sample was adjacent normal tissue. The receptors derive from a male donor with papillary thyroid cancer or a benign thyroid nodule (not recorded which). Some clones in this sample may be carry-over from other donors' samples.

The chain has TRBV7-2 and TRBJ2-1; no reliable D call. V was trimmed by 3 bases and J by 5 bases, leaving 11 bases between them. This CDR3 is built from 14 residues. Germline values: CDR1 SGHTA, CDR2 FQGNSA. The CDR3 protein is CASSFYGGDNEQFF. The CDR3 coding sequence is TGTGCCAGCAGCTTCTACGGTGGTGACAATGAGCAGTTCTTC.

The gene calls are TRBV5-1 and TRBJ2-7; 10 bases fit TRBD1. This CDR3 is 15 amino acids long. In germline, CDR1 is SGHRS, CDR2 YFSETQ. V lost 1 base, J lost 6 bases, and 7 bases stayed unmatched. This CDR3 reads CASSLNGQGVVEQYV. The CDR3 bases are TGCGCCAGCAGCTTGAATGGACAGGGGGTAGTCGAGCAGTACGTC.

This clone was detected a few times. This chain connects TRBV28 to TRBJ1-3, with TRBD1 matching over 11 bases. Germline CDR1 is MDHEN and CDR2 is SYDVKM. This CDR3 is 15 amino acids long. The V gene end was trimmed by 3 bases and the J gene end by 4 bases; junction bases not matched to a gene: 2. CDR3 amino acids: CASSLDRGRGNTIYF. DNA for the CDR3: TGTGCCAGCAGTTTGGACAGGGGGCGAGGAAACACCATATATTTT.

The rearrangement joins TRBV20-1 to TRBJ2-7, with D perhaps matching TRBD2 (6 bases). V dropped 0 bases and J dropped 6 bases, with 21 bases sitting between them. The CDR3 runs 16 residues. CDR1 DFQATT and CDR2 SNEGSKA come from the germline V gene (reference sequence). The CDR3 is CSARDRREPRTTEQYF. The CDR3 region has the DNA TGCAGTGCTAGAGATCGCCGGGAGCCACGGACTACCGAGCAGTACTTC.

This clone was observed a few times. Germline and junction disagree at one end, which may indicate a read error. The CDR3 region has the DNA TGTGCCAGTAGTTACTACGGGACTAGCGTCTACGATCAGTACTTC. Translated, it gives CASSYYGTSVYDQYF. The chain joins TRBV6-6 to TRBJ2-7; the match to TRBD2 covers 10 bases. The CDR3 contains 15 residues. Germline CDR1 is MNHNY and CDR2 is SVGAGI (reference sequence).

The chain joins TRBV6-2 or TRBV6-3 to TRBJ2-5, with D perhaps TRBD2 (6 bases). The CDR3 is 19 amino acids. From germline, CDR1 is MNHEY and CDR2 SVGEGT. Trimming took off 3 bases at V and 2 bases at J, with 25 bases between the two ends. The CDR3 region has the DNA TGTGCCAGCAGTTATCGCCCGGGGGTAGACGGGAGTGGGCAAGAGACCCAGTACTTC. Translated, it gives CASSYRPGVDGSGQETQYF.

The J gene is TRBJ1-1, the V gene TRBV5-5; weak D call: TRBD1 (6 bases). Trimming left V 2 bases short and J 7 bases short, with 15 bases between. This CDR3 is 14 amino acids long. Germline V gene lookup returns CDR1 SGHKS and CDR2 YYEKEE (reference sequence). CDR3 protein: CASSLLGGLDEAFF. CDR3 coding DNA: TGTGCCAGCAGCTTACTAGGGGGACTCGATGAAGCTTTCTTT.

The chain recombines TRBV5-6 with TRBJ1-2; D is perhaps TRBD1 (6 bases). The CDR3 contains 17 residues. Germline CDR1 and CDR2: SGHDT and YYEEEE. Trimming shortened V by 3 bases and J by 4 bases, and 22 bases separated the two germline ends. The CDR3 here is CASSSVEWDKSLYGYTF. CDR3 in DNA: TGTGCCAGCAGCTCCGTGGAATGGGACAAGAGCCTCTATGGCTACACCTTC.

J is TRBJ2-7 and V is TRBV5-1, with a possible D match to TRBD2 (6 bases). Looked up from germline, CDR1 is SGHRS and CDR2 is YFSETQ. This CDR3 region has 16 residues. The ends were cut back, 2 bases at V and 5 bases at J, with 20 bases in the middle. The CDR3 sequence: CASSFSEGLPQHEQYF. DNA of the CDR3: TGCGCCAGCAGCTTTTCGGAGGGTCTTCCCCAGCACGAGCAGTACTTC.

This chain uses TRBV7-9 with TRBJ1-6; TRBD1 agrees at 7 bases. The V segment lost 2 bases and the J segment 14 bases; nucleotides outside the gene matches: 12. CDR3 length: 15 residues. The germline V gene has CDR1 SEHNR and CDR2 FQNEAQ (reference sequence). This CDR3 is CASSLSDRTQASLHF. CDR3 in DNA: TGTGCCAGCAGCTTATCGGACAGGACCCAAGCGTCCCTCCACTTT.

The rearrangement uses TRBV6-1 and TRBJ2-1; TRBD2 matches at 7 bases. This CDR3 region has 15 residues. The germline V gene has CDR1 MNHNS and CDR2 SASEGT. V trimming: 3 bases; J trimming: 2 bases; junction bases outside the gene matches: 4. The CDR3 sequence: CASSEGGYAYNEQFF. The CDR3 bases are TGTGCCAGCAGTGAGGGGGGGTACGCCTACAATGAGCAGTTCTTC.

The chain carries TRBV20-1 and TRBJ1-1; 9 bases line up with TRBD1. The CDR3 runs 14 residues. Germline CDR1 reads DFQATT; CDR2 reads SNEGSKA (reference sequence). With V trimmed by 3 bases and J by 1 base, 3 bases remained unmatched. The DNA for the CDR3 is TGCAGTGCTAGGGGACAGGGTGGGAACACTGAAGCTTTCTTT. Protein: CSARGQGGNTEAFF.

The chain links TRBV5-1 to TRBJ2-1, with TRBD2 as a possible D gene (5 bases). Germline CDR1 is SGHRS and CDR2 is YFSETQ. The CDR3 is made up of 13 amino acids. V lost 1 base to trimming and J lost 9 bases, with 11 bases between them. The CDR3 is CASSLRGMGEQFF. DNA for the CDR3: TGCGCCAGCAGCTTGCGAGGGATGGGTGAGCAGTTCTTC.

This clone is categorized as medium-sized (0.01 to 0.1%). The CDR3 loop is CASSQEEDRVLKEQYF. The DNA for the CDR3 is TGTGCCAGCAGCCAAGAAGAAGACAGGGTGCTAAAGGAGCAGTACTTC. The chain is built from TRBV3-2 and TRBJ2-7; TRBD1, as called in the table, went unchecked against the DNA. TRBV3-2 is a known pseudogene. This CDR3 spans 16 amino acids.

The chain recombines TRBV6-2 or TRBV6-3 with TRBJ1-5; D is ambiguous. Looked up from germline, CDR1 is MNHEY and CDR2 is SVGEGT. The CDR3 is 14 amino acids. The V end lost 8 bases, the J end lost 6 bases, and 17 bases lay between the germline ends. The DNA of the CDR3 is TGTGCCAGCGGAGGAGGTATGGGTTCTCAGCCCCAGCATTTT. Translation gives CASGGGMGSQPQHF.

The chain uses TRBV19 and TRBJ1-1; D is unresolved. V gave up 1 base and J gave up 10 bases, with 16 bases separating them. The germline CDR1 and CDR2 sequences are LNHDA and SQIVND (reference sequence). CDR3 size: 14 residues. The CDR3 is CASSIVGGLEAAFF. In nucleotides, the CDR3 is TGTGCCAGTAGTATAGTGGGCGGCCTCGAGGCAGCTTTCTTT.

This sequence joins TRBV12-3 or TRBV12-4 and TRBJ1-5; D ambiguous. This CDR3 spans 13 amino acids. V was cut by 6 bases and J by 2 bases, with 8 bases left in between. CDR3 nucleotides: TGTGCCAGCAGCATAGAGGGCAATCAGCCCCAGCATTTT. Encoded protein: CASSIEGNQPQHF.

This clone is large. The genes are TRBV5-5 and TRBJ2-7; TRBD1 might be the D (6 bases). This CDR3 contains 11 residues. The V gene lost 2 bases and the J gene lost 7 bases, with 7 bases spanning the gap. CDR1 and CDR2 from the germline V gene are SGHKS and YYEKEE (reference sequence). The CDR3 bases are TGTGCCAGCAGCTTTACAGGGGAGCAGTACTTC. Translation gives CASSFTGEQYF.

The table lists this clone with a few counts. The chain has TRBV6-1 and TRBJ1-2; 8 bases fit TRBD1. The CDR3 has 15 amino acids. With V trimmed by 5 bases and J by 5 bases, 10 bases remained unmatched. The germline V gene has CDR1 MNHNS and CDR2 SASEGT. The CDR3 protein is CASSPQTGAAYGYTF. CDR3 nucleotides: TGTGCCAGCAGTCCACAGACAGGGGCGGCTTATGGCTACACCTTC.

This clone is large. This sequence joins TRBV11-2 and TRBJ2-7; TRBD2 matches at 7 bases. Germline V CDR1 and CDR2: SGHAT, FQNNGV. J gave up 3 bases and V 1 base, and 9 bases lay outside the gene matches. This CDR3 has 16 residues. The CDR3 region is CASSLVGLAVDYEQYF. For the CDR3, the DNA is TGTGCCAGCAGCTTAGTTGGGCTAGCGGTGGACTACGAGCAGTACTTC.

The chain joins TRBV6-2 or TRBV6-3 to TRBJ2-6; TRBD1 matches 8 bases. V was pared by 5 bases and J by 0 bases, with 12 bases of the junction left unmatched. CDR3 length equals 19 residues. Germline CDR1 and CDR2: MNHEY and SVGEGT. This CDR3 is CASSPWTGHTYSGANVLTF. The CDR3 DNA reads TGTGCCAGCAGTCCCTGGACAGGGCACACATACTCTGGGGCCAACGTCCTGACTTTC.

V gene TRBV5-1 combines with J gene TRBJ1-2, with D possibly being TRBD1 (5 bases). This CDR3 region has 13 residues. CDR1 is SGHRS and CDR2 is YFSETQ in the germline V gene. The ends were cut back, 0 bases at V and 6 bases at J, with 9 bases in the middle. CDR3 in amino acids: CASSLGDDHGYTF. CDR3 DNA sequence: TGCGCCAGCAGCTTGGGGGACGACCATGGCTACACCTTC.

The genes are TRBV5-1 and TRBJ2-7; 7 positions agree with TRBD1. V was clipped by 1 base and J by 6 bases; unmatched bases: 4. There are 13 residues in the CDR3. Germline loops: CDR1 SGHRS, CDR2 YFSETQ. CDR3 sequence (DNA): TGCGCCAGCAGCTTGACAGGGGTGGGCGAGCAGTACTTC. This codes for CASSLTGVGEQYF.

This clone is classed as medium-sized. This chain uses TRBV11-1 with TRBJ2-5; D is undetermined. The CDR3 covers 13 residues. With 3 bases removed from V and 5 bases from J, the gap between germline ends came to 10 bases. The germline V gene has CDR1 SGHAT and CDR2 FQDESV (reference sequence). The CDR3 region is CASSFGHGETQYF. In nucleotides, the CDR3 is TGTGCCAGCAGCTTCGGCCATGGGGAGACCCAGTACTTC.

This clone showed up just once. The chain joins TRBV5-1 to TRBJ2-1; no reliable D call. Germline CDR1 and CDR2: SGHRS and YFSETQ. The length of the CDR3 is 12 residues. Deletions cut 5 bases from V and 8 bases from J, with 11 bases between. CDR3 amino acids: CASRDVVDEQFF. As DNA, the CDR3 is TGCGCCAGCAGGGACGTGGTGGATGAGCAGTTCTTC. Full variable domain (missing parts from reference TRBV5-1 and TRBJ2-1): KAGVTQTPRYLIKTRGQQVTLSCSPISGHRSVSWYQQTPGQGLQFLFEYFSETQRNKGNFPGRFSGRQFSNSRSEMNVSTLELGDSALYLCASRDVVDEQFFGPGTRLTVL.

This chain links TRBV11-2 with TRBJ2-3; D gene unclear. The V end lost 0 bases, the J end lost 3 bases, and 4 bases lay between the germline ends. The CDR3 totals 13 residues. Germline V gene data show CDR1 as SGHAT and CDR2 as FQNNGV. CDR3 region: CASSLDVTDTQYF. Written as DNA, the CDR3 is TGTGCCAGCAGCTTAGATGTAACAGATACGCAGTATTTT.

The J gene is TRBJ2-3, the V gene TRBV6-1, with 9 bases fitting TRBD2. V dropped 8 bases and J dropped 3; count of bases not matched to a gene: 9. The CDR3 has 15 residues. The germline CDR1 and CDR2 sequences are MNHNS and SASEGT. The CDR3 loop is CASSIVAGVTDTQYF. The CDR3 nucleotides read TGTGCCAGCTCGATCGTAGCGGGAGTAACAGATACGCAGTATTTT.